The source of this T cell receptor (beta chain) is a study of blood T cell repertoires in COVID-19. Study in general: COVID-19 samples, acute and convalescent, were from the United States, Italy and Spain. The analysed material was cDNA or gDNA that came from T cells, B-cell-depleted T cells, or PBMCs.

The CDR3 is 17 amino acids. Germline assignment: CDR1 LGHNA and CDR2 YNFKEQ. Losses at the gene ends were 3 bases for V and 0 bases for J; bases not matched to a gene: 8. Participants had their cohort set by participant-reported clinical history. Either two negative PCRs, clearance, or symptom resolution qualified Cohort 3 donors as recovered. Produced via immunoSEQ multiplex PCR; TCRdb's table is partial and in-frame only. The sample shows about 370,000 clones, 80% to 90% of them seen only once. The source is a young man who had recovered from COVID-19. V is TRBV4-2 and J is TRBJ1-5; TRBD1 aligns across 7 bases. The sequenced material came from PBMCs or T cells enriched from blood (not recorded which). This chain's CDR3 is CASSHLGTASSNQPQHF. CDR3 nucleotides: TGTGCCAGCAGCCACCTGGGGACAGCGTCTAGCAATCAGCCCCAGCATTTT.